Shown below are 22 T cell receptor beta chains from a single sample sequenced in a study of PD-1 blockade in mismatch repair-deficient tumors. The method was immunoSEQ multiplex PCR; TCRdb's version includes in-frame clones alone and lacks a portion of them. Among about 120,000 clones listed, 60% to 85% were seen once. The material sequenced was peripheral blood, taken 60 weeks after starting pembrolizumab. The receptors derive from an adult with mismatch repair-deficient cancer.

The chain couples TRBV27 to TRBJ2-6, with no clear D. Trimming shortened V by 5 bases and J by 2 bases, and 10 bases separated the two germline ends. This CDR3 region has 15 residues. Looked up from germline, CDR1 is MNHEY and CDR2 is SMNVEV (reference sequence). The CDR3 sequence is CASSPDTAGANVLTF. The DNA for the CDR3 is TGTGCCAGCAGTCCCGACACCGCTGGGGCCAACGTCCTGACTTTC.

V usage is TRBV6-1 and J usage is TRBJ2-7, with 10 nucleotides matching TRBD1. With 2 bases clipped from V and 2 bases from J, the junction kept 3 bases outside the gene matches. Per germline, CDR1 MNHNS and CDR2 SASEGT. This CDR3 has 15 residues. In DNA form, the CDR3 reads TGTGCCAGCAGTGAATACGGGACAGGGGCCTACGAGCAGTACTTC. Translating gives CASSEYGTGAYEQYF.

The chain couples TRBV30 to TRBJ2-5; perhaps D is TRBD1 or TRBD2 (6 bases each). Germline-derived CDR1 and CDR2 are GTSNPN and SVGIG (reference sequence). V was shortened by 0 bases and J by 7 bases, with 21 bases between the two germline ends. The CDR3 has 16 residues. The CDR3 spells CAWSVGGQTGRGTQYF. The CDR3 bases are TGTGCCTGGAGTGTCGGGGGCCAGACAGGACGGGGGACCCAGTACTTC.

In its sample, this clone was seen once. The CDR3 DNA is TGTGCCAGCAGCGTCGGCCAAGGGGATACGCAGTATTTT. Translation: CASSVGQGDTQYF. The chain links TRBV9 to TRBJ2-3; D is undetermined. This CDR3 spans 13 amino acids. Germline V gives CDR1 SGDLS, CDR2 YYNGEE. With 2 bases removed from V and 6 bases from J, the gap between germline ends came to 10 bases.

This rearrangement joins TRBV6-6 to TRBJ2-7; D might be TRBD1 (5 bases). Germline assignment: CDR1 MNHNY and CDR2 SVGAGI (reference sequence). Trimming took off 4 bases at V and 4 bases at J, with 11 bases between the two ends. The CDR3 loop spans 13 amino acids. CDR3 nucleotides: TGTGCCAGCAGTTTCGACAGTTTTTACGAGCAGTACTTC. The encoded protein is CASSFDSFYEQYF.

The rearrangement uses TRBV7-3 and TRBJ1-1; TRBD1 aligns across 7 bases. With 2 bases clipped from V and 4 bases from J, the junction kept 4 bases outside the gene matches. Germline V gene data show CDR1 as SGHTA and CDR2 as FQGTGA. CDR3 length equals 14 residues. CDR3 coding DNA: TGTGCCAGCAGCTTAGTACAGGGGAGCACTGAAGCTTTCTTT. Its translation is CASSLVQGSTEAFF.

The J gene is TRBJ2-1, the V gene TRBV4-2, with 7 bases aligning to TRBD2. The CDR3 length is 18 residues. Trimming at V came to 4 bases and at J to 3 bases, leaving 15 bases not matched to a gene. The germline gives CDR1 LGHNA, CDR2 YNFKEQ. CDR3 amino acids: CASSPWGFEGGDYNEQFF. In nucleotides, the CDR3 is TGTGCCAGCAGCCCCTGGGGGTTCGAGGGAGGGGACTACAATGAGCAGTTCTTC.

The CDR3 nucleotides are TGTGCCAGCAGTGTAACCTCCGGACAGGGGTCGTTTGGCTACACCTTC. It translates to CASSVTSGQGSFGYTF. The chain joins TRBV6-1 to TRBJ1-2; the match to TRBD1 covers 9 bases. CDR3 length: 16 residues. The junction had 13 bases not matched to a gene; V was cut back by 4 bases and J by 7 bases. The germline CDR1 and CDR2 sequences are MNHNS and SASEGT.

The rearrangement joins TRBV11-1 to TRBJ2-7, with D hard to call. The CDR3 loop spans 16 amino acids. Germline V gene sequence: CDR1 SGHAT, CDR2 FQDESV (reference sequence). Trimming cost V 5 bases and J 0 bases, with 17 bases left between them. The chain's CDR3 is CASSPNRLHSSYEQYF. In DNA, the CDR3 is TGTGCCAGCAGCCCAAACCGGCTGCACAGCTCCTACGAGCAGTACTTC.

The gene calls are TRBV5-1 and TRBJ2-2; 11 bases agree with TRBD2. V was pared by 3 bases and J by 4 bases, with 2 bases of the junction left unmatched. The CDR3 length is 15 residues. The germline CDR1 and CDR2 sequences are SGHRS and YFSETQ. The chain's CDR3 is CASSYGTSGTGELFF. DNA of the CDR3: TGCGCCAGCAGCTACGGGACTAGCGGCACCGGGGAGCTGTTTTTT.

This sequence joins TRBV4-3 and TRBJ2-3; 7 nucleotides agree with TRBD2. The CDR3 is 17 residues long. Germline CDR1 LGHNA, CDR2 YSLEER. V lost 1 base to trimming and J lost 2 bases; unmatched junction nucleotides: 9. The CDR3 here is CASSQVGGDELTDTQYF. The CDR3 bases are TGCGCCAGCAGCCAAGTGGGGGGGGACGAGCTCACAGATACGCAGTATTTT.

The chain has TRBV7-3 and TRBJ2-2; possibly TRBD1 for D (6 bases). Germline lookup yields CDR1 SGHTA and CDR2 FQGTGA. The length of the CDR3 is 16 residues. Trimming removed 5 bases at V and 0 bases at J, with 13 bases between. The CDR3: CASSPGAGTNTGELFF. As DNA, the CDR3 is TGTGCCAGCAGCCCAGGGGCCGGGACGAACACCGGGGAGCTGTTTTTT.

The rearrangement joins TRBV27 to TRBJ1-2; D gene unclear. Trimming removed 7 bases at V and 7 bases at J, with 16 bases between. The CDR3 totals 13 residues. The germline V gene has CDR1 MNHEY and CDR2 SMNVEV (reference sequence). The CDR3 coding sequence is TGTGCCAGCACTACCTCGTTGAGCGGTGGCTACACCTTC. It codes for CASTTSLSGGYTF.

This clone was found a few times. V usage is TRBV14 and J usage is TRBJ2-4; 9 nucleotides line up with TRBD1. The junction had 14 bases not matched to a gene; V was cut back by 5 bases and J by 6 bases. Germline values: CDR1 SGHDN, CDR2 FVKESK. This CDR3 contains 17 residues. Here the CDR3 reads CASSAPGQGFSRNIQYF. In DNA form, the CDR3 reads TGTGCCAGCAGCGCGCCGGGACAGGGTTTTTCGCGAAACATTCAGTACTTC. Drawing the rest from reference TRBV14 and TRBJ2-4, the complete variable domain is EAGVTQFPSHSVIEKGQTVTLRCDPISGHDNLYWYRRVMGKEIKFLLHFVKESKQDESGMPNNRFLAERTGGTYSTLKVQPAELEDSGVYFCASSAPGQGFSRNIQYFGAGTRLSVL.

The V gene is TRBV19, the J gene TRBJ2-7; TRBD1 is a possible D gene (6 bases). Per the germline V gene, CDR1 is LNHDA and CDR2 is SQIVND (reference sequence). The CDR3 is 16 amino acids. The V end lost 5 bases, the J end lost 4 bases, and 21 bases lay between the germline ends. The CDR3 nucleotides read TGTGCCAGTAGTCTCACCTCCGGGACACGGATTTACGAGCAGTACTTC. This sequence encodes CASSLTSGTRIYEQYF. Drawing the rest from reference TRBV19 and TRBJ2-7, the complete variable domain is DGGITQSPKYLFRKEGQNVTLSCEQNLNHDAMYWYRQDPGQGLRLIYYSQIVNDFQKGDIAEGYSVSREKKESFPLTVTSAQKNPTAFYLCASSLTSGTRIYEQYFGPGTRLTVT.

The chain carries TRBV6-6 and TRBJ1-5; no clear D gene. In germline, CDR1 is MNHNY, CDR2 SVGAGI (reference sequence). The CDR3 contains 13 residues. V lost 5 bases, J lost 5 bases, and 10 bases lay in between. The CDR3 loop is CASSIIEYQPQHF. The CDR3 DNA follows: TGTGCCAGCAGTATTATCGAATATCAGCCCCAGCATTTT.

This clone was seen a handful of times. CDR3 sequence reads: CASSLGAGYGYTF. For the CDR3, the DNA is TGTGCCAGCAGTTTGGGGGCTGGCTATGGCTACACCTTC. The chain carries TRBV25-1 and TRBJ1-2; D is perhaps TRBD1 (6 bases). Deletions cut 5 bases from V and 4 bases from J, with 11 bases between. Germline V gives CDR1 MGHDK, CDR2 SYGVNS. The CDR3 loop spans 13 amino acids.

V and J are TRBV2 and TRBJ2-7; weak D call: TRBD1 (6 bases). V lost 5 bases and J lost 4, with 18 bases in between. CDR3 size: 15 residues. CDR1 is SNHLY and CDR2 is FYNNEI in the germline V gene. The CDR3: CASSLGANAPYEQYF. In nucleotides, the CDR3 is TGTGCCAGCAGTTTGGGGGCTAACGCCCCTTACGAGCAGTACTTC.

This clone has more than one count but fewer than ten. V gene TRBV7-2 combines with J gene TRBJ1-1, with 8 bases identical to TRBD1. V lost 5 bases and J lost 4; bases outside the gene matches: 6. Germline V gene data show CDR1 as SGHTA and CDR2 as FQGNSA. The CDR3 spans 14 residues. Here the CDR3 reads CASSGQGPGTEAFF. The CDR3 DNA reads as TGTGCCAGCAGCGGACAGGGTCCGGGCACTGAAGCTTTCTTT.

The V call is TRBV7-3, the J call TRBJ2-7; TRBD1 matches at 7 bases. The germline gives CDR1 SGHTA, CDR2 FQGTGA. Losses at the gene ends were 1 base for V and 3 bases for J; bases not matched to a gene: 0. The CDR3 spans 13 residues. The CDR3 DNA reads TGTGCCAGCAGCTTAAACAGGGGCTACGAGCAGTACTTC. Translation gives CASSLNRGYEQYF. Based on the CDR3 plus reference TRBV7-3 and TRBJ2-7, the full variable domain is GAGVSQTPSNKVTEKGKYVELRCDPISGHTALYWYRQSLGQGPEFLIYFQGTGAADDSGLPNDRFFAVRPEGSVSTLKIQRTERGDSAVYLCASSLNRGYEQYFGPGTRLTVT.

This clone qualifies as medium-sized. The V and J genes are TRBV4-1 and TRBJ2-7; 7 nucleotides match TRBD1. The CDR3 has 15 amino acids. CDR1 is MGHRA and CDR2 is YSYEKL in the germline V gene. J gave up 2 bases and V 1 base, and 5 bases lay outside the gene matches. As DNA, the CDR3 is TGCGCCAGCAGCCAAGGGTGGGACAGTACCTACGAGCAGTACTTC. Translated: CASSQGWDSTYEQYF.

This chain links TRBV6-6 with TRBJ1-1; D unresolved. Germline CDR1 and CDR2: MNHNY and SVGAGI (reference sequence). The CDR3 totals 15 residues. V lost 1 base and J lost 0, with 9 bases in between. CDR3 DNA sequence: TGTGCCAGCAGTTACTTTGAGGATTTGAACACTGAAGCTTTCTTT. Protein product: CASSYFEDLNTEAFF.